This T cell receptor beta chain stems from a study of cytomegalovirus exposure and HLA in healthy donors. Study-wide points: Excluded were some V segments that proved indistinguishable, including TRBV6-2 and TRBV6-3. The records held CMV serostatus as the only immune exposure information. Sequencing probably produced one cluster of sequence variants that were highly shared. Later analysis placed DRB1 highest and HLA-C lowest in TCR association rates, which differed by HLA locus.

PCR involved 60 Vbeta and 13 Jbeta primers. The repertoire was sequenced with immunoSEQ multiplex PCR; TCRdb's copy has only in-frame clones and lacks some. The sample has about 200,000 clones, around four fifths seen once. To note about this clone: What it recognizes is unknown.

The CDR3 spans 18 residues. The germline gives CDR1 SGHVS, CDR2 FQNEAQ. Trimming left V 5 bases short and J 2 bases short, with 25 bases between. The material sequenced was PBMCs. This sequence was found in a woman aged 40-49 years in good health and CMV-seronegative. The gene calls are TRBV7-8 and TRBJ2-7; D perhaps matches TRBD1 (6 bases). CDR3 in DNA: TGTGCCAGCAGCCTCAATCAGGTCCGAGGGGGACGGCCCTACGAGCAGTACTTC. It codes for CASSLNQVRGGRPYEQYF.